The text below deals with one T cell receptor beta chain. Its specificity is unknown. CDR3 length equals 16 residues. In germline, CDR1 is SGDLS, CDR2 YYNGEE. Trimming removed 3 bases from V and 0 bases from J; junction bases left unmatched: 3. This sample stems from a study of T cell responses to AZD1222 COVID-19 vaccine. Study-level findings and limits: None of the repertoires were sampled until the peak T cell response had passed.

Using immunoSEQ multiplex PCR, the repertoire was profiled, and TCRdb retains in-frame clones only, with some absent. The repertoire holds tens of thousands of clones, with roughly 87% as singletons. The clonotype was recovered from an adult in good health. The chain joins TRBV9 to TRBJ2-7, with 13 nucleotides matching TRBD2. The sample in question was peripheral blood, obtained on day 0 of AZD1222 vaccination. The CDR3 reads CASSAGLAGDSYEQYF. DNA for the CDR3: TGTGCCAGCAGCGCAGGACTAGCGGGGGACTCCTACGAGCAGTACTTC.